The next 12 T cell receptor beta chains were all read from a single sample in a study of CD8 T cell repertoires and HIV-1 epitope variants. No antigen is known for these receptors. TCRdb's copy holds only in-frame clones and misses some; the assay was immunoSEQ multiplex PCR. Among 4,000 to 5,500 clones listed, 66% were seen once. Sequenced material: cultured CD8+ T cells derived from PBMCs. The receptors here all came from a male donor with HIV.

The chain joins TRBV2 to TRBJ2-7, with a tentative D call TRBD1 (6 bases). CDR1 is SNHLY and CDR2 is FYNNEI in the germline V gene. The V and J ends lost 3 bases and 5 bases respectively, with 14 bases between them. The CDR3 has 14 amino acids. The CDR3: CASSDYGQRDEQYF. In DNA form, the CDR3 reads TGTGCCAGCAGTGACTACGGACAGCGCGACGAGCAGTACTTC.

The gene calls are TRBV9 and TRBJ1-3; no definite D call. The CDR3 loop spans 14 amino acids. Per germline, CDR1 SGDLS and CDR2 YYNGEE. V was cut by 3 bases and J by 4 bases, with 11 bases left in between. The CDR3 region is CASSGGVRGNTIYF. The CDR3 DNA reads as TGTGCCAGCAGCGGCGGGGTACGCGGAAACACCATATATTTT.

CDR3 nucleotides: TGTGCCAGCATCGCCGACCCCGACCTGAGAGAGCAGTACTTC. Translation gives CASIADPDLREQYF. The rearrangement joins TRBV7-8 to TRBJ2-7; no clear D. Trimming took off 7 bases at V and 7 bases at J, with 20 bases between the two ends. The CDR3 consists of 14 residues. Germline V CDR1 and CDR2: SGHVS, FQNEAQ.

This chain connects TRBV6-6 to TRBJ1-5, with TRBD1 matching over 7 bases. The V and J ends lost 5 bases and 5 bases, in that order; junction bases with no gene match: 9. This CDR3 contains 15 residues. Germline values: CDR1 MNHNY, CDR2 SVGAGI (reference sequence). The chain's CDR3 is CASSHQGVRDQPQHF. The CDR3 coding sequence is TGTGCCAGCAGTCATCAGGGGGTACGTGATCAGCCCCAGCATTTT.

The chain recombines TRBV9 with TRBJ1-1; D perhaps matches TRBD1 (6 bases). The germline V gene has CDR1 SGDLS and CDR2 YYNGEE. CDR3 length: 18 amino acids. V was trimmed by 2 bases and J by 4 bases, leaving 24 bases between them. The CDR3 spells CASSVYSSIGGGSTEAFF. In DNA, the CDR3 is TGTGCCAGCAGCGTTTATTCTTCTATAGGGGGAGGAAGCACTGAAGCTTTCTTT.

The chain carries TRBV6-6 and TRBJ2-7; the D gene is possibly TRBD1 (6 bases). Germline V gene sequence: CDR1 MNHNY, CDR2 SVGAGI (reference sequence). This CDR3 comprises 13 residues. V was cut by 2 bases and J by 3 bases, with 8 bases left in between. The CDR3 loop reads CASSYDRIYEQYF. The CDR3 nucleotides read TGTGCCAGCAGTTACGACAGGATCTACGAGCAGTACTTC.

This clone was seen only once. The germline gene is not matched at one end of the junction; a read error may be the cause. V gene TRBV29-1 combines with J gene TRBJ2-7; 11 bases match TRBD2. The CDR3 consists of 16 residues. Per the germline V gene, CDR1 is SQVTM and CDR2 is ANQGSEA. The CDR3 loop is CSAEGGLAGGSYEQYF. CDR3 nucleotides: TGCAGCGCTGAAGGGGGCCTAGCGGGAGGTTCCTACGAGCAGTACTTC.

The sample holds a few counts of this clone. V gene TRBV5-1 combines with J gene TRBJ1-5; D is unresolved. Germline CDR1 and CDR2: SGHRS and YFSETQ. CDR3 size: 13 residues. Trimming removed 0 bases at V and 5 bases at J, with 6 bases between. In DNA form, the CDR3 reads TGCGCCAGCAGCTTGGCGGGTCATCAGCCCCAGCATTTT. This translates into CASSLAGHQPQHF.

The V call is TRBV10-3, the J call TRBJ2-1; D ambiguous. The CDR3 loop spans 18 amino acids. The V end lost 0 bases, the J end lost 4 bases, and 19 bases lay between the germline ends. The V gene's germline CDR1 is ENHRY and CDR2 SYGVKD. The CDR3 here is CAISESMFGQALYNEQFF. CDR3 coding DNA: TGTGCCATCAGTGAGTCGATGTTTGGCCAGGCGCTATACAATGAGCAGTTCTTC.

This clone was found once. The V gene is TRBV5-6, the J gene TRBJ1-1; 7 bases agree with TRBD1. CDR3 length: 14 amino acids. From germline, CDR1 is SGHDT and CDR2 YYEEEE. V lost 0 bases, J lost 1 base, and 0 bases stayed unmatched. Written as DNA, the CDR3 is TGTGCCAGCAGCTTGGGGACAGGGAACACTGAAGCTTTCTTT. It translates to CASSLGTGNTEAFF.

This sequence joins TRBV2 and TRBJ2-1, with 9 bases lining up with TRBD1. With V trimmed by 6 bases and J by 5 bases, 11 bases remained unmatched. The germline CDR1 and CDR2 sequences are SNHLY and FYNNEI. The CDR3 runs 16 residues. The CDR3 coding sequence is TGTGCCAGCAGAGAGCGGACAGGGGAGCCCCACAATGAGCAGTTCTTC. Residues: CASRERTGEPHNEQFF.

This clone occurred a few times. This chain connects TRBV27 to TRBJ2-7; D gene uncertain. Looked up from germline, CDR1 is MNHEY and CDR2 is SMNVEV (reference sequence). The CDR3 consists of 13 residues. V was clipped by 2 bases and J by 3 bases, with 8 bases between them. The CDR3 nucleotides read TGTGCCAGCAGTTTACGGGCCCTCTACGAGCAGTACTTC. Translated: CASSLRALYEQYF.